This TCR beta chain was retrieved from a study of blood T cell repertoires in COVID-19. As for the study in general: Acute-phase and convalescent COVID-19 samples originated in the United States, Italy and Spain. PBMCs, B-cell-depleted T cells, or T cells provided the cDNA or gDNA that made up the material.

The CDR3 extends over 13 amino acids. CDR1 and CDR2 from the germline V gene are SNHLY and FYNNEI. Trimming stripped 5 bases from V and 1 base from J, with 5 bases between. Per the original data handling: Reference gene primer amplification gave estimated nucleated cell counts. Repertoires were generated with immunoSEQ multiplex PCR, while TCRdb's copy carries only in-frame clones and drops some. V and J calls and clone size come straight from that table; D and trimming were deduced from the DNA. The table has about 210,000 clones, 80% to 90% seen once. The specimen sequenced was peripheral blood. The sequence derives from a man between 45 and 60 years old with active or convalescent COVID-19. The chain employs TRBV2 and TRBJ2-2, with unresolved D. CDR3 DNA sequence: TGTGCCAGCAGTTCAGAGAACACCGGGGAGCTGTTTTTT. Encoded protein: CASSSENTGELFF.